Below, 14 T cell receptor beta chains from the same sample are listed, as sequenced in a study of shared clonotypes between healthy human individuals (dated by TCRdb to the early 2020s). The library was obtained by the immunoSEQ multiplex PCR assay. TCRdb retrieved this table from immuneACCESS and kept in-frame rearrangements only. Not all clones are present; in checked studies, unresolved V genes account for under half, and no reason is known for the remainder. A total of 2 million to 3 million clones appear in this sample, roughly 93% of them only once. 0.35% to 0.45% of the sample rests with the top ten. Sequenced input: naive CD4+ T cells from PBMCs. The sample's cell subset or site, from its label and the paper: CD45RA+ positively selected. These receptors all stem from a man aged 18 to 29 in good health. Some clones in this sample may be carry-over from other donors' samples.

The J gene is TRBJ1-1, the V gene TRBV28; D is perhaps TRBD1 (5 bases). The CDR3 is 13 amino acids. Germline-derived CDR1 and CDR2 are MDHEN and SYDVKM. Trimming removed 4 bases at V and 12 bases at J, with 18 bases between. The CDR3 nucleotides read TGTGCCAGCAGTTCCAACCCCGGGACTATACCTTTCTTT. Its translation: CASSSNPGTIPFF.

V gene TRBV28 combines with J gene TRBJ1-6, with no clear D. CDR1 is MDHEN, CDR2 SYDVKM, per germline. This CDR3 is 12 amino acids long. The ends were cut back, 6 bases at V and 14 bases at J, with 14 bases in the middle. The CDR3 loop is CASSQARAALHF. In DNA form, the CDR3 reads TGTGCCAGCAGCCAAGCCCGGGCAGCCCTCCACTTT.

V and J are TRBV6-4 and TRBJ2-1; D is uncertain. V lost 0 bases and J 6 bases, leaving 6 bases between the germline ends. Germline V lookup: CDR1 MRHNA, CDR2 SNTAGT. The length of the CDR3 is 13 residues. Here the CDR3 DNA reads TGTGCCAGCAGTGACTCGTGGGGCAATGAGCAGTTCTTC. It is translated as CASSDSWGNEQFF.

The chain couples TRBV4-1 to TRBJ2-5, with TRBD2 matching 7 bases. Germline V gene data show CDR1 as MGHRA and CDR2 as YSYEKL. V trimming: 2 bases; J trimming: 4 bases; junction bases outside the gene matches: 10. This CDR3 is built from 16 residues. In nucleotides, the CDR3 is TGCGCCAGCAGCCAAAATCCGGCGGGAGATCGAGAGACCCAGTACTTC. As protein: CASSQNPAGDRETQYF.

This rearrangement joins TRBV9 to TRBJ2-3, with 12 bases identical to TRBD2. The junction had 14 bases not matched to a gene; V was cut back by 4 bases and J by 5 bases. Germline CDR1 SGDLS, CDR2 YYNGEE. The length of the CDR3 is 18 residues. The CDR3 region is CASSSLAGGPLREDTQYF. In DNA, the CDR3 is TGTGCCAGCAGCTCCCTAGCGGGAGGGCCTTTGAGGGAAGATACGCAGTATTTT. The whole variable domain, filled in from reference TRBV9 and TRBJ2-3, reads DSGVTQTPKHLITATGQRVTLRCSPRSGDLSVYWYQQSLDQGLQFLIQYYNGEERAKGNILERFSAQQFPDLHSELNLSSLELGDSALYFCASSSLAGGPLREDTQYFGPGTRLTVL.

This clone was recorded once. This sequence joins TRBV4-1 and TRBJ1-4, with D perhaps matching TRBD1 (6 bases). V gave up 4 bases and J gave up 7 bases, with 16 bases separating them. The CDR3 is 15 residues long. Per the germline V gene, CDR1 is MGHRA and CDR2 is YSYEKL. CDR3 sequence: CASSPLGGAGEKLFF. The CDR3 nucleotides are TGCGCCAGCAGCCCCCTCGGGGGGGCGGGTGAAAAACTGTTTTTT.

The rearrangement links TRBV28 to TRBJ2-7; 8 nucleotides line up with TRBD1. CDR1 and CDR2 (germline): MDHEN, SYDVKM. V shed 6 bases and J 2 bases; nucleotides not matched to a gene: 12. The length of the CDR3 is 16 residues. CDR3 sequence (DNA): TGTGCCAGCAGCCCCTCGAGGCAGGGGGCTACCTACGAGCAGTACTTC. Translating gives CASSPSRQGATYEQYF. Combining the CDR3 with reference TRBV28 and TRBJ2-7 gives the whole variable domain DVKVTQSSRYLVKRTGEKVFLECVQDMDHENMFWYRQDPGLGLRLIYFSYDVKMKEKGDIPEGYSVSREKKERFSLILESASTNQTSMYLCASSPSRQGATYEQYFGPGTRLTVT.

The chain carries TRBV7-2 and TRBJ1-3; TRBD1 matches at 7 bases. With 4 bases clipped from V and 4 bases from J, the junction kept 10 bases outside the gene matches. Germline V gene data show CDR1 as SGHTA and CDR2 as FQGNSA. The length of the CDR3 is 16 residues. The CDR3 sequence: CASSSLTGTDGNTIYF. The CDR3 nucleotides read TGTGCCAGCAGCTCTCTTACCGGGACAGACGGAAACACCATATATTTT.

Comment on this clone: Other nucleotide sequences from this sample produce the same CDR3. The CDR3 region has the DNA TGTGCCAGCAGCGCTAGCGGGAGCAGCTACAATGAGCAGTTCTTC. This translates into CASSASGSSYNEQFF. The rearrangement uses TRBV9 and TRBJ2-1; 10 nucleotides align to TRBD2. V lost 3 bases and J lost 3; bases outside the gene matches: 3. Germline V gene lookup returns CDR1 SGDLS and CDR2 YYNGEE. There are 15 residues in the CDR3.

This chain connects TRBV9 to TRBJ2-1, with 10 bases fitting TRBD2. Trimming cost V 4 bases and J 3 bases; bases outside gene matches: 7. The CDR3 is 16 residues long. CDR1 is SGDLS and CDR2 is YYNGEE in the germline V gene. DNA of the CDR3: TGTGCCAGCAGCCTCCAAGCGGGAGGGATCTACAATGAGCAGTTCTTC. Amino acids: CASSLQAGGIYNEQFF.

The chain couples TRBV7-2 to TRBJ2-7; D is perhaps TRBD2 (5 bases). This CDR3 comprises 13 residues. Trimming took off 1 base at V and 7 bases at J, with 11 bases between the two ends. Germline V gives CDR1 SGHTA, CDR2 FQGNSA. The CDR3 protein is CASSLGPPGEQYF. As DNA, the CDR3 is TGTGCCAGCAGCTTAGGGCCTCCGGGGGAGCAGTACTTC.

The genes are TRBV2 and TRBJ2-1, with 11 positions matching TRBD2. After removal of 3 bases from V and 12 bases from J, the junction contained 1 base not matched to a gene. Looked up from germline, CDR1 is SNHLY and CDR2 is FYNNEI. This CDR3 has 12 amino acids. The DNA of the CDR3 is TGTGCCAGCAGTGAGACTAGCGGGACGCAGTTCTTC. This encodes CASSETSGTQFF.

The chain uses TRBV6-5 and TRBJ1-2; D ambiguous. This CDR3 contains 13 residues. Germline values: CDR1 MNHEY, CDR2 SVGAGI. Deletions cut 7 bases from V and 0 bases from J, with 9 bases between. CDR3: CASTRESNYGYTF. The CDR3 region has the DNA TGTGCCAGCACGAGGGAATCTAACTATGGCTACACCTTC.

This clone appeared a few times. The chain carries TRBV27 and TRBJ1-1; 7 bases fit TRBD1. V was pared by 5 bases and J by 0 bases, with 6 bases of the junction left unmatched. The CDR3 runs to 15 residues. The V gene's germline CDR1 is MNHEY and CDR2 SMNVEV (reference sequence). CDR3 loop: CASSPSDRLNTEAFF. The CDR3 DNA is TGTGCCAGCAGTCCATCGGACAGGCTGAACACTGAAGCTTTCTTT.